This T cell receptor (beta chain) originates from a study of OX40 agonist ivuxolimab in advanced cancers. As for the study in general: Treatment received earlier with anti-PD-1, anti-PD-L1 or anti-CTLA-4 agents was allowed, and around 40% had some.

As for this clone: Its matching antigen is unknown.

Overall study findings and caveats: Certain nonresponding patients likewise had low normalized T-cell clonal expansion.

The CDR3 has 15 residues. V lost 1 base to trimming and J lost 3 bases, with 13 bases between them. Germline-derived CDR1 and CDR2 are MNHEY and SVGAGI. The method was immunoSEQ multiplex PCR; TCRdb's version includes in-frame clones alone and lacks a portion of them. The sample shows fewer than 50,000 clones, more than 80% of them seen only once. Source: CD4+ or CD8+ T cells sorted from blood, taken in a trial of the OX40 agonist ivuxolimab. This sequence originates from an adult with an advanced solid tumor such as melanoma, head and neck, liver or kidney cancer. The chain combines TRBV6-5 with TRBJ2-7; D possibly matches TRBD1 or TRBD2 (5 bases each). For the CDR3, the DNA is TGTGCCAGCAGTTACTTCCAGGGACCCTACTACGAGCAGTACTTC. Amino acids: CASSYFQGPYYEQYF.